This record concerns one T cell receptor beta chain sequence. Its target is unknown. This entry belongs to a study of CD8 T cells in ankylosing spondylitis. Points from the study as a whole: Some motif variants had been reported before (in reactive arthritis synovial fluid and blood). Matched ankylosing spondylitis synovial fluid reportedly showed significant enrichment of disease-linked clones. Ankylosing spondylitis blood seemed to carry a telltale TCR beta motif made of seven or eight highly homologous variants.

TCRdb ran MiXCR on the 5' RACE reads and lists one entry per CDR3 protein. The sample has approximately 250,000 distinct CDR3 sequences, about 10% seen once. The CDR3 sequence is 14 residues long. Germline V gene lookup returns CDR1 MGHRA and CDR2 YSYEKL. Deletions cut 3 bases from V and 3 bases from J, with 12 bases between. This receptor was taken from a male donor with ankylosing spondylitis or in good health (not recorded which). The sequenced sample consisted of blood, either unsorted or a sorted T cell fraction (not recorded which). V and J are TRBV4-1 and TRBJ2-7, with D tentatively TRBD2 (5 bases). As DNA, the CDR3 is TGCGCCAGCAGCCAGGTCGGGAATCTCTACGAGCAGTACTTC. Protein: CASSQVGNLYEQYF.